The 22 T cell receptor beta chains below come from one sample, sequenced in a study of Graves' ophthalmopathy and Graves' hyperthyroidism. Amplification from RNA transcripts yielded the TCR beta CDR3 regions. After a first-round RT-PCR with HTBI primers, a second-round multiplex PCR was run. TCRdb ran MiXCR on the multiplex PCR reads and lists one entry per CDR3 protein. Among around 1.1 million distinct CDR3 sequences listed, 35% to 40% were seen once. Sequencing was done on a sample of peripheral blood or thyroid tissue (not recorded which). Receptors were obtained from an adult man with Graves' hyperthyroidism.

This clonotype was detected ten times or more. The chain couples TRBV12-3 or TRBV12-4 to TRBJ2-7; 10 nucleotides align to TRBD2. V was pared by 6 bases and J by 4 bases, with 6 bases of the junction left unmatched. CDR3 length: 14 residues. CDR3 residues: CASRSSSGSYEQYF. CDR3 bases: TGTGCCAGCAGATCATCTAGCGGGAGTTACGAGCAGTACTTC.

This clonotype was counted a few times. The gene calls are TRBV6-2 or TRBV6-3 and TRBJ1-2; perhaps TRBD1 as D (6 bases). The CDR3 length is 14 residues. The V gene lost 2 bases and the J gene lost 8 bases, with 15 bases spanning the gap. The V gene's germline CDR1 is MNHEY and CDR2 SVGEGT. Written as DNA, the CDR3 is TGTGCCAGCAGTTACAGCGGCAGGGGCCTGGGCTACACCTTC. Translation gives CASSYSGRGLGYTF.

The sample holds one count of this clonotype. The rearrangement joins TRBV24-1 to TRBJ2-5; the match to TRBD2 covers 7 bases. The CDR3 covers 14 residues. Losses at the gene ends were 6 bases for V and 5 bases for J; bases not matched to a gene: 8. Germline V gives CDR1 KGHDR, CDR2 SFDVKD. CDR3 nucleotides: TGTGCCACCAGTCGCGGGAGAAGCCAGGAGACCCAGTACTTC. Translated, it gives CATSRGRSQETQYF.

The chain couples TRBV7-2 to TRBJ1-1, with D unclear. The length of the CDR3 is 17 residues. V was trimmed by 6 bases and J by 1 base, leaving 21 bases between them. CDR1 SGHTA and CDR2 FQGNSA come from the germline V gene. The CDR3 bases are TGTGCCAGCAGGTCGCCCCCGTCGGGCGTCCCGAACACTGAAGCTTTCTTT. It yields the protein CASRSPPSGVPNTEAFF. Together with reference TRBV7-2 and TRBJ1-1, the CDR3 gives the full variable domain: GAGVSQSPSNKVTEKGKDVELRCDPISGHTALYWYRQSLGQGLEFLIYFQGNSAPDKSGLPSDRFSAERTGGSVSTLTIQRTQQEDSAVYLCASRSPPSGVPNTEAFFGQGTRLTVV.

This clonotype was observed many times. The genes are TRBV12-3 or TRBV12-4 and TRBJ2-5; the D gene is possibly TRBD1 (5 bases). CDR3 size: 13 residues. The V end was cut by 5 bases, the J end by 6 bases, with 13 bases between. CDR3 DNA sequence: TGTGCCAGCAGTCCACCAGGGTCCAAGACCCAGTACTTC. The encoded protein is CASSPPGSKTQYF.

This chain links TRBV7-2 with TRBJ2-7; D is perhaps TRBD2 (6 bases). Trimming stripped 7 bases from V and 5 bases from J, with 18 bases between. The CDR3 covers 14 residues. The germline CDR1 and CDR2 sequences are SGHTA and FQGNSA. The CDR3 spells CASTRLGTGDEQYF. The DNA for the CDR3 is TGTGCCAGCACCCGTTTGGGGACGGGAGACGAGCAGTACTTC.

This clonotype was picked up many times. The CDR3 is CASSQGIAVETQYF. CDR3 in DNA: TGTGCCAGCAGCCAGGGGATAGCCGTTGAGACCCAGTACTTC. The chain links TRBV14 to TRBJ2-5; D not resolved. The V end was cut by 3 bases, the J end by 5 bases, with 13 bases between. CDR1 is SGHDN, CDR2 FVKESK, per germline. The CDR3 length is 14 residues.

In its sample, this clonotype was seen many times. V and J are TRBV7-3 and TRBJ2-6, with no clear D. Germline V gene lookup returns CDR1 SGHTA and CDR2 FQGTGA. V dropped 2 bases and J dropped 0 bases, with 14 bases sitting between them. The CDR3 extends over 18 amino acids. CDR3 region: CASSLEGAPSSGANVLTF. The CDR3 nucleotides are TGTGCCAGCAGCTTAGAAGGAGCCCCATCCTCTGGGGCCAACGTCCTGACTTTC. The variable domain in full, with the rest retrieved from reference TRBV7-3 and TRBJ2-6, is GAGVSQTPSNKVTEKGKYVELRCDPISGHTALYWYRQSLGQGPEFLIYFQGTGAADDSGLPNDRFFAVRPEGSVSTLKIQRTERGDSAVYLCASSLEGAPSSGANVLTFGAGSRLTVL.

The table lists this clonotype with a count of one. The chain has TRBV7-7 and TRBJ2-5; tentatively, D is TRBD1 or TRBD2 (6 bases each). The CDR3 is 16 residues long. V shed 5 bases and J shed 2 bases, with 18 bases lying between them. Germline V lookup: CDR1 SSHAT, CDR2 FNYEAQ (reference sequence). CDR3 DNA: TGTGCCAGCAGCAACGACAGGACCGGGACTCAAGAGACCCAGTACTTC. Protein: CASSNDRTGTQETQYF.

The chain uses TRBV7-9 and TRBJ1-4; no definite D call. Germline V CDR1 and CDR2: SEHNR, FQNEAQ (reference sequence). Between the trimmed V and J ends, which lost 1 base and 7 bases, there was a span of 13 bases. This CDR3 is 15 amino acids long. The CDR3 reads CASSLGSREGEKLFF. CDR3 DNA sequence: TGTGCCAGCAGCTTAGGGTCCCGGGAGGGTGAAAAACTGTTTTTT.

CDR3 loop: CASSYDTIGETQYF. CDR3 in DNA: TGTGCCAGCAGTTACGATACTATCGGGGAGACCCAGTACTTC. The chain links TRBV6-5 to TRBJ2-5; D is unclear. The CDR3 is made up of 14 amino acids. The V gene lost 2 bases and the J gene lost 5 bases, with 12 bases spanning the gap. Per germline, CDR1 MNHEY and CDR2 SVGAGI.

The chain has TRBV4-1 and TRBJ1-6; D remains ambiguous. The length of the CDR3 is 16 residues. V was clipped by 1 base and J by 1 base, with 8 bases between them. CDR1 and CDR2 (germline): MGHRA, YSYEKL. The CDR3 DNA sequence: TGCGCCAGCAGCCAAGGAGGGTTGTCCTATAATTCACCCCTCCACTTT. Translating gives CASSQGGLSYNSPLHF.

This clonotype was found many times. The genes are TRBV7-9 and TRBJ2-7; D might be TRBD1 (5 bases). V shed 7 bases and J shed 0 bases, with 22 bases lying between them. Per the germline V gene, CDR1 is SEHNR and CDR2 is FQNEAQ (reference sequence). This CDR3 region has 17 residues. CDR3 loop: CASTTYEMTAASYEQYF. CDR3 sequence (DNA): TGTGCCAGCACCACTTACGAGATGACAGCTGCCTCCTACGAGCAGTACTTC.

This clonotype was detected only a few times. The V call is TRBV10-2, the J call TRBJ1-5; TRBD1 might be the D (5 bases). The CDR3 runs 16 residues. V was cut by 0 bases and J by 3 bases, with 12 bases left in between. The germline V gene encodes CDR1 WSHSY and CDR2 SAAADI. Written as DNA, the CDR3 is TGCGCCAGCAGTGAGTCGATGCCGGGGGTCAATCAGCCCCAGCATTTT. It yields the protein CASSESMPGVNQPQHF.

This clonotype occurred many times. V and J are TRBV19 and TRBJ1-2; tentative D call: TRBD1 (6 bases). CDR3 size: 15 residues. V was trimmed by 10 bases and J by 6 bases, leaving 24 bases between them. Per germline, CDR1 LNHDA and CDR2 SQIVND (reference sequence). CDR3 DNA: TGTGCCATCCAGAAACCAGGGGTACGGGCGCATGGCTACACCTTC. It specifies CAIQKPGVRAHGYTF.

This clonotype showed up many times. The chain recombines TRBV2 with TRBJ1-2; D is ambiguous. The CDR3 extends over 14 amino acids. The germline CDR1 and CDR2 sequences are SNHLY and FYNNEI. V was cut by 5 bases and J by 4 bases, with 14 bases left in between. The chain's CDR3 is CASSRIGVSYGYTF. The CDR3 DNA follows: TGTGCCAGCAGTCGCATCGGGGTTTCCTATGGCTACACCTTC.

This clonotype has a count of ten or more. The rearrangement links TRBV20-1 to TRBJ1-5; D unclear. Trimming cost V 3 bases and J 3 bases, with 12 bases left between them. Germline V gives CDR1 DFQATT, CDR2 SNEGSKA (reference sequence). The CDR3 is made up of 14 amino acids. The CDR3 region has the DNA TGCAGTGCTAGTGGTACAGCCACCAATCAGCCCCAGCATTTT. It translates to CSASGTATNQPQHF.

V and J are TRBV29-1 and TRBJ2-2; D may be TRBD1 (6 bases). Germline V gene data show CDR1 as SQVTM and CDR2 as ANQGSEA. Trimming removed 5 bases at V and 0 bases at J, with 10 bases between. The CDR3 extends over 14 amino acids. In nucleotides, the CDR3 is TGCAGCGTTCGGCAGGGGACGAACACCGGGGAGCTGTTTTTT. Protein sequence: CSVRQGTNTGELFF.

The gene calls are TRBV7-9 and TRBJ2-2; tentative D call: TRBD2 (7 bases). Trimming removed 5 bases at V and 4 bases at J, with 17 bases between. The germline V gene encodes CDR1 SEHNR and CDR2 FQNEAQ (reference sequence). There are 16 residues in the CDR3. The CDR3 nucleotides read TGTGCCAGCAGCCCAGGTCGGGGGGCCGGCACCGGGGAGCTGTTTTTT. This gives the protein CASSPGRGAGTGELFF.

This clonotype was counted many times. The chain joins TRBV5-1 to TRBJ2-2; D gene uncertain. The CDR3 runs 13 residues. Trimming took off 4 bases at V and 4 bases at J, with 8 bases between the two ends. Germline-derived CDR1 and CDR2 are SGHRS and YFSETQ. Written as DNA, the CDR3 is TGCGCCAGCAGCCTCGAGCTCACCGGGGAGCTGTTTTTT. Protein product: CASSLELTGELFF.

As for this clonotype: This clone may be a read error of a much larger clone one base away. This chain joins TRBV7-3 and TRBJ2-7; perhaps TRBD2 as D (6 bases). V was pared by 6 bases and J by 9 bases, with 18 bases between. This CDR3 comprises 13 residues. The germline CDR1 and CDR2 sequences are SGHTA and FQGTGA. The DNA for the CDR3 is TGTGCCAGCAGTGACGGGAGTCAGGCCGGGCAGTACTTC. Encoded protein: CASSDGSQAGQYF.

This clonotype was detected only a few times. This chain connects TRBV18 to TRBJ2-5; the D is unclear. Germline V CDR1 and CDR2: KGHSH, LQKENI. V was clipped by 2 bases and J by 4 bases, with 8 bases between them. The CDR3 contains 13 residues. In nucleotides, the CDR3 is TGTGCCAGCTCACCAACCGCAGGAGAGACCCAGTACTTC. It codes for CASSPTAGETQYF. Combining the CDR3 with reference TRBV18 and TRBJ2-5 gives the whole variable domain NAGVMQNPRHLVRRRGQEARLRCSPMKGHSHVYWYRQLPEEGLKFMVYLQKENIIDESGMPKERFSAEFPKEGPSILRIQQVVRGDSAAYFCASSPTAGETQYFGPGTRLLVL.